This T cell receptor beta chain is drawn from a study of blood T cell repertoires in COVID-19. In the authors' workflow: Estimation of nucleated cell counts was performed using reference gene primer amplification. The assay was immunoSEQ multiplex PCR, and TCRdb's table has in-frame clones only and misses some. That table supplies the V and J calls and clone size; D and trimming were determined from the DNA. This table holds around 310,000 clones, 89% found once. Trimming cost V 1 base and J 8 bases; bases outside gene matches: 9. The length of the CDR3 is 15 residues. Germline V gene data show CDR1 as LGHNA and CDR2 as YSLEER.

This TCR derives from a woman aged 40 to 50 who had recovered from COVID-19. The sequencing sample was made of PBMCs or T cells enriched from blood (not recorded which). The J gene is TRBJ1-2, the V gene TRBV4-3; 8 positions agree with TRBD1. The CDR3 spells CASSQGAGGAQGYTF. The CDR3 DNA is TGCGCCAGCAGCCAAGGGGCAGGGGGCGCACAGGGCTACACCTTC.